This entry describes one TCR beta chain. What it recognizes is unknown. A read error may explain this, as a much larger clone is one base away. The ends were cut back, 4 bases at V and 8 bases at J, with 14 bases in the middle. This CDR3 has 13 residues. The source of the sample is a study of read filtering for tumor transcriptome and immune sequencing. Overall study: RNA-seq yielded only about 75 to 1,400 TCR reads, IR-seq about 4 to 10.27 million. Study outcomes and limitations: Sorted CD138-negative bone marrow cells were not purified T cells. Even smaller IR-seq throughput identified most shared clonotypes. Approximately 87% of IR-seq clonotypes had a single read, yet these held roughly 3.7% of reads.

Molecular barcoded adaptors covering alpha/delta and beta/gamma chains were used on 400 to 450 ng RNA. TCRdb recomputed calls from the reads with MiXCR, one row per CDR3 protein. The sample lists about 130,000 distinct CDR3 sequences, 10% to 15% occurring once. The gene calls are TRBV12-3 or TRBV12-4 and TRBJ1-2; weak D call: TRBD1 (5 bases). The receptor was derived from a donor at least 40 years old with multiple myeloma. The specimen was a population of CD138-negative cells sorted from bone marrow. The CDR3 DNA follows: TGTGCCAGCAGTTCCCGGGGCGACAGCGGCTACACCTTC. Residues: CASSSRGDSGYTF.